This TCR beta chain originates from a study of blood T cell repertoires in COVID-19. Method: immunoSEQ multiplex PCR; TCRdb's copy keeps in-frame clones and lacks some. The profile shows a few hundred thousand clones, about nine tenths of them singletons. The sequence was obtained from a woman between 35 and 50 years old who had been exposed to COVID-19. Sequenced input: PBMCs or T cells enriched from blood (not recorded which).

CDR3 residues: CASSTRGLNGYTF. The CDR3 nucleotides are TGTGCCAGCAGCACCAGGGGGCTTAATGGCTACACCTTC. This rearrangement joins TRBV12-3 or TRBV12-4 to TRBJ1-2; TRBD1 matches at 8 bases. V shed 6 bases, J shed 6 bases, and the junction held 6 bases outside the gene matches. The CDR3 is 13 amino acids.